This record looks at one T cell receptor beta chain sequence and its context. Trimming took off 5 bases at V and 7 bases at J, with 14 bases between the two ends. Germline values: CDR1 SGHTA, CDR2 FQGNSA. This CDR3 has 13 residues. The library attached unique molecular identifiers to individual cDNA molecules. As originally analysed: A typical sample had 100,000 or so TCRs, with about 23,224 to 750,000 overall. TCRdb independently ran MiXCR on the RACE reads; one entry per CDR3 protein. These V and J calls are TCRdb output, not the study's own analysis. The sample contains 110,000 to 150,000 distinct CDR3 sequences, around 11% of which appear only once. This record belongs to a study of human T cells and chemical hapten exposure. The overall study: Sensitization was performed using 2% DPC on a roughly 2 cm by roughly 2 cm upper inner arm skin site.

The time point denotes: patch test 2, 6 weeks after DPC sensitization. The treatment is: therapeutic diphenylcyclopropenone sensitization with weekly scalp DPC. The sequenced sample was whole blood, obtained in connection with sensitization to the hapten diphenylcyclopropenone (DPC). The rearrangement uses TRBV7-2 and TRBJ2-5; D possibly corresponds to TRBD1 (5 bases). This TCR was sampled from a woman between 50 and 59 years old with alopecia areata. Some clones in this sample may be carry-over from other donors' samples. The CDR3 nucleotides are TGTGCCAGCAGCGACAGCTCAAGAGGGACCCAGTACTTC. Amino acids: CASSDSSRGTQYF. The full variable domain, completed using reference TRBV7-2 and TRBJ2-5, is GAGVSQSPSNKVTEKGKDVELRCDPISGHTALYWYRQSLGQGLEFLIYFQGNSAPDKSGLPSDRFSAERTGGSVSTLTIQRTQQEDSAVYLCASSDSSRGTQYFGPGTRLLVL.